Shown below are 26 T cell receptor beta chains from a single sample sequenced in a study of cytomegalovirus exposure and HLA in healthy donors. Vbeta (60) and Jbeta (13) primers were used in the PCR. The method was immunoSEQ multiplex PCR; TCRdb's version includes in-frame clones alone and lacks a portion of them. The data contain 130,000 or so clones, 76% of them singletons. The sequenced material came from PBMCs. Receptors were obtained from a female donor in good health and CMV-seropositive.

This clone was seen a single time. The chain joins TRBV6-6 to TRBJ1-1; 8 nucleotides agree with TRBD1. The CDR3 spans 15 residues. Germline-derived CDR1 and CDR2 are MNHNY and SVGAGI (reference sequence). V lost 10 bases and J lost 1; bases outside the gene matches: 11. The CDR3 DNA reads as TGTGCCACCGACAAAACCGGGACAGGGAACACTGAAGCTTTCTTT. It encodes CATDKTGTGNTEAFF.

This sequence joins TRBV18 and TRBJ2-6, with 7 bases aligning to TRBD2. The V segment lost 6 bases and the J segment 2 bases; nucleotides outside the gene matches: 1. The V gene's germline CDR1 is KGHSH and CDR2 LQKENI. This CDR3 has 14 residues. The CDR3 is CASSAGAGANVLTF. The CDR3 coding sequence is TGTGCCAGCTCCGCGGGAGCTGGGGCCAACGTCCTGACTTTC.

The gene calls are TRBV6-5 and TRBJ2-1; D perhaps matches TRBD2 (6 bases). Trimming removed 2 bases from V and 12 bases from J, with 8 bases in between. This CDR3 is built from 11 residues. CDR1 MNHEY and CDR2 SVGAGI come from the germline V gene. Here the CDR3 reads CASSYEGLQFF. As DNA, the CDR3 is TGTGCCAGCAGTTACGAGGGACTGCAGTTCTTC.

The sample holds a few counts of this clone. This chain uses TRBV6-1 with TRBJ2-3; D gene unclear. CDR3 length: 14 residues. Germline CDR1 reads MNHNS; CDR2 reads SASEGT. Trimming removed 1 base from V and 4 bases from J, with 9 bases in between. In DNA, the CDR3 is TGTGCCAGCAGTGAAGGATCAGAATCAGATACGCAGTATTTT. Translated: CASSEGSESDTQYF.

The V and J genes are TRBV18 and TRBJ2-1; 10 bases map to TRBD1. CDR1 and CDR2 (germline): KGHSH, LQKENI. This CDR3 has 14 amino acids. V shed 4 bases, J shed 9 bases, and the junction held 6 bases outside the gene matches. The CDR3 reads CASSLRTGGSEQFF. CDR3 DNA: TGTGCCAGCTCACTCCGGACAGGGGGAAGTGAGCAGTTCTTC.

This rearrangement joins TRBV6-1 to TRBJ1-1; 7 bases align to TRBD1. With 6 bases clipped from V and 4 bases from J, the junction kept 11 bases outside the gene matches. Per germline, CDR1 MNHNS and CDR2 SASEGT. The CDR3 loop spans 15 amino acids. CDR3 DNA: TGTGCCAGCAGCTCCCTACCAGGGGGAAGCACTGAAGCTTTCTTT. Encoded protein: CASSSLPGGSTEAFF.

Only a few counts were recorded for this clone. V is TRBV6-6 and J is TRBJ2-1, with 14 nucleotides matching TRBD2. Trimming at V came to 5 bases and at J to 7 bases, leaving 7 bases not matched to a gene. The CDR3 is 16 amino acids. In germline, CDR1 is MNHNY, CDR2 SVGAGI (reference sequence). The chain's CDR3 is CASSLRTSGGRNEQFF. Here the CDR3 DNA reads TGTGCCAGCAGTCTCAGGACTAGCGGGGGGCGAAATGAGCAGTTCTTC.

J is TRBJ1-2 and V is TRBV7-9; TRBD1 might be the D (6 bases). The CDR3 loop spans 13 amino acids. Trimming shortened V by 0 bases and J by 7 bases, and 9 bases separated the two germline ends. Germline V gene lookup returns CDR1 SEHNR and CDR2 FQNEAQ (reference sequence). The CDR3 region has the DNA TGTGCCAGCAGCTTAGCGGACAGATCTGGCTACACCTTC. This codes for CASSLADRSGYTF.

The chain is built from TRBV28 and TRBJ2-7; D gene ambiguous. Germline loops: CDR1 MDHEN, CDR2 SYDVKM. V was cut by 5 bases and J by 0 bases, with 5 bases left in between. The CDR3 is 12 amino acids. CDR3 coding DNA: TGTGCCAGCAGTCCTTTCTCCTACGAGCAGTACTTC. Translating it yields CASSPFSYEQYF.

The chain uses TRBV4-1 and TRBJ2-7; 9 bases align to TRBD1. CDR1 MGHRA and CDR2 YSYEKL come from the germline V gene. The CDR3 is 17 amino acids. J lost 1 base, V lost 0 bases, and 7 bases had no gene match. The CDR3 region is CASSQESGTGRSYEQYF. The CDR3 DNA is TGCGCCAGCAGCCAAGAGTCCGGGACAGGGCGTTCCTACGAGCAGTACTTC.

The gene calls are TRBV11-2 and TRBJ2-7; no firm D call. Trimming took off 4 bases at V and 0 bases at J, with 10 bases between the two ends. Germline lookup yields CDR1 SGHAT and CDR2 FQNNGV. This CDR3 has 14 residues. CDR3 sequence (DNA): TGTGCCAGCAGCTCGACATTACGCTCCTACGAGCAGTACTTC. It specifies CASSSTLRSYEQYF.

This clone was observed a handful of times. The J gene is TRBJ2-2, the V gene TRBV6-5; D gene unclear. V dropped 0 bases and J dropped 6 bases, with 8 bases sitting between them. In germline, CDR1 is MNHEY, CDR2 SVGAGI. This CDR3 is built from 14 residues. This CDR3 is CASSYSSSAGELFF. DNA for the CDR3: TGTGCCAGCAGTTACTCGAGCTCCGCCGGGGAGCTGTTTTTT.

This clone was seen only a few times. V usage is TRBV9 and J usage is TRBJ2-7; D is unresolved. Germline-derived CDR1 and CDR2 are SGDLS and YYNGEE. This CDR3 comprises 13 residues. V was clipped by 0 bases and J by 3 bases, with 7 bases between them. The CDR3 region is CASSVDPDYEQYF. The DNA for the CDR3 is TGTGCCAGCAGCGTAGACCCAGACTACGAGCAGTACTTC.

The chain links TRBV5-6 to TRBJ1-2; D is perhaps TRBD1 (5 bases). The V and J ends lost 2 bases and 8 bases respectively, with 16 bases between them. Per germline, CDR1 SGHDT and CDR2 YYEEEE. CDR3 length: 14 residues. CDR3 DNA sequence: TGTGCCAGCAGCTTCCGTCAGGGTACTGGCGGCTACACCTTC. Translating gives CASSFRQGTGGYTF.

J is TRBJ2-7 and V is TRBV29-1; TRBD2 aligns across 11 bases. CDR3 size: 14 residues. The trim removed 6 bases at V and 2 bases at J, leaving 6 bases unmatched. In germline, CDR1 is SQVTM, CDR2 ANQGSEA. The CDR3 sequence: CSVETSGITYEQYF. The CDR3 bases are TGCAGCGTAGAGACTAGCGGGATAACCTACGAGCAGTACTTC.

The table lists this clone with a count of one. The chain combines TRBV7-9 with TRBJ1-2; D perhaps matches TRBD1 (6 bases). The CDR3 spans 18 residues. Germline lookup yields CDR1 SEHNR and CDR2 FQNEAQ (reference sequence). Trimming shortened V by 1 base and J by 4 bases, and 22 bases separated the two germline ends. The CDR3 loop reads CASSLEDSIRQHFYGYTF. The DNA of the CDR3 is TGTGCCAGCAGCTTAGAGGACAGCATACGTCAGCACTTCTATGGCTACACCTTC. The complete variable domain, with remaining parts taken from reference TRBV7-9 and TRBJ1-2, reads DTGVSQNPRHKITKRGQNVTFRCDPISEHNRLYWYRQTLGQGPEFLTYFQNEAQLEKSRLLSDRFSAERPKGSFSTLEIQRTEQGDSAMYLCASSLEDSIRQHFYGYTFGSGTRLTVV.

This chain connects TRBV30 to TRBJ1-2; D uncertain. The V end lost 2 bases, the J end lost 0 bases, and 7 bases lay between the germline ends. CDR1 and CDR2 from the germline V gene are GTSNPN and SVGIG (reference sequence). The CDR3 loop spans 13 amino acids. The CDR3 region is CAWSYSSNYGYTF. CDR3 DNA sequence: TGTGCCTGGAGTTACAGCTCTAACTATGGCTACACCTTC.

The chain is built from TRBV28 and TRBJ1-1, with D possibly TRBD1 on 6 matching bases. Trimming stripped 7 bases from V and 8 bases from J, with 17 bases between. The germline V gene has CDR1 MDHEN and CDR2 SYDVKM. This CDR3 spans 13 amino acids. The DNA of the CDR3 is TGTGCCAGCACCTACCAGGGGTTGCGGGAAGCTTTCTTT. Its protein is CASTYQGLREAFF.

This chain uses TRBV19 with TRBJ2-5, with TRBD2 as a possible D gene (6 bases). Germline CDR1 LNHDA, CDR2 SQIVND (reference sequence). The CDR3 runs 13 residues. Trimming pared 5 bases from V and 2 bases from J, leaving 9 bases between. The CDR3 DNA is TGTGCCAGTAGTTCGGGGGTTCAAGAGACCCAGTACTTC. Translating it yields CASSSGVQETQYF.

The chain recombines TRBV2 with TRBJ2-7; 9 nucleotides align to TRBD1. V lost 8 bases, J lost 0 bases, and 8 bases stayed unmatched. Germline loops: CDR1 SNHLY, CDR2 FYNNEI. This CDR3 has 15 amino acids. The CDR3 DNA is TGTGCCAGCCTCTGGACAGGGGCGAGCTCCTACGAGCAGTACTTC. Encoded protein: CASLWTGASSYEQYF.

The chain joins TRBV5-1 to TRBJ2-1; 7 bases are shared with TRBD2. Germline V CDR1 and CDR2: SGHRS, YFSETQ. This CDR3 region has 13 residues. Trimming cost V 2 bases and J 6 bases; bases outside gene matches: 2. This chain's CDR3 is CASSFRTSNEQFF. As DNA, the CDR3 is TGCGCCAGCAGCTTTCGGACTAGCAATGAGCAGTTCTTC.

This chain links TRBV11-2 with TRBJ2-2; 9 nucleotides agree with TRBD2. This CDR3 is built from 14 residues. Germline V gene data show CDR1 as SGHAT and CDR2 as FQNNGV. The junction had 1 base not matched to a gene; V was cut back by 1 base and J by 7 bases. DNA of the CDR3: TGTGCCAGCAGCTTAGGAGCGGGGGGCGGGGAGCTGTTTTTT. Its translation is CASSLGAGGGELFF.

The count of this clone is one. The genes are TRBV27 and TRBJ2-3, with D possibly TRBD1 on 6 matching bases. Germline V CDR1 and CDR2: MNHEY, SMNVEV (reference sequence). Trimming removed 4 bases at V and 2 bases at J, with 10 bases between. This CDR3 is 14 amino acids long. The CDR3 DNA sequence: TGTGCCAGCAGTTCACGGACAGCCACAGATACGCAGTATTTT. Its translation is CASSSRTATDTQYF.

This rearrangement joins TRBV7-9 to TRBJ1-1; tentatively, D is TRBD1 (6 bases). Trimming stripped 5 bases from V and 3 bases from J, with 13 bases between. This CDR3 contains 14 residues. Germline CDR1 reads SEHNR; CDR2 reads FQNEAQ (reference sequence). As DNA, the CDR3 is TGTGCCAGCAGCCTACAGGGCCGCGACACTGAAGCTTTCTTT. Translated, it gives CASSLQGRDTEAFF.

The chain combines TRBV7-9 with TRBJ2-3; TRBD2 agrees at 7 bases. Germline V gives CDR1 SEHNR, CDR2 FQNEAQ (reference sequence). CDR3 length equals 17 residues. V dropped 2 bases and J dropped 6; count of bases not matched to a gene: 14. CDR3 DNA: TGTGCCAGCAGCTTATACCCCTCGGGGGGAGAGGGGGATACGCAGTATTTT. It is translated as CASSLYPSGGEGDTQYF. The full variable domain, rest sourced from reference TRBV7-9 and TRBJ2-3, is DTGVSQNPRHKITKRGQNVTFRCDPISEHNRLYWYRQTLGQGPEFLTYFQNEAQLEKSRLLSDRFSAERPKGSFSTLEIQRTEQGDSAMYLCASSLYPSGGEGDTQYFGPGTRLTVL.

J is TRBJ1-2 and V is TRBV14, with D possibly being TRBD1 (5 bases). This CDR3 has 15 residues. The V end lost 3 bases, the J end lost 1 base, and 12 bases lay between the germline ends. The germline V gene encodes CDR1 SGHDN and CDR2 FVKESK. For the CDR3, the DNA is TGTGCCAGCAGCCAGAGAGGACACTTTAACTATGGCTACACCTTC. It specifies CASSQRGHFNYGYTF.